One and the same sample provided the 28 T cell receptor beta chains below, sequenced in a study of cytomegalovirus exposure and HLA in healthy donors. PCR was performed using 60 Vbeta and 13 Jbeta primers. Only in-frame clones appear in the TCRdb table, and some are missing; sequencing was by immunoSEQ multiplex PCR. The sample includes 140,000 to 150,000 clones, 60% to 75% of them seen just once. Sequenced material: PBMCs. The source is a man between 25 and 39 years old in good health and CMV-seronegative.

The J gene is TRBJ2-7, the V gene TRBV29-1, with a tentative D call TRBD1 (5 bases). The CDR3 is 11 amino acids. In germline, CDR1 is SQVTM, CDR2 ANQGSEA. V lost 5 bases and J 5 bases, leaving 10 bases between the germline ends. For the CDR3, the DNA is TGCAGCGTTAGGCAGGGCCACGAGCAGTACTTC. Translated, it gives CSVRQGHEQYF.

This sequence joins TRBV7-2 and TRBJ2-5, with 8 bases aligning to TRBD2. Trimming took 5 bases from V and 4 from J; bases not matched to a gene: 9. CDR3 length equals 15 residues. Germline assignment: CDR1 SGHTA and CDR2 FQGNSA. In DNA, the CDR3 is TGTGCCAGCAGCCCCTTCGGCGGGGGGATAGAGACCCAGTACTTC. This sequence encodes CASSPFGGGIETQYF.

J is TRBJ1-1 and V is TRBV6-1; 7 nucleotides line up with TRBD1. The CDR3 covers 16 residues. V trimming: 1 base; J trimming: 0 bases; junction bases outside the gene matches: 5. The germline V gene has CDR1 MNHNS and CDR2 SASEGT. CDR3 sequence: CASSEEAGGMNTEAFF. In DNA form, the CDR3 reads TGTGCCAGCAGTGAAGAGGCAGGGGGGATGAACACTGAAGCTTTCTTT.

This chain links TRBV10-3 with TRBJ1-5; possible D gene TRBD1, 5 bases. V was clipped by 5 bases and J by 6 bases, with 14 bases between them. Germline lookup yields CDR1 ENHRY and CDR2 SYGVKD. The CDR3 contains 14 residues. CDR3 nucleotide sequence: TGTGCCATCAGTCCCACCGGCGACAGTCAGCCCCAGCATTTT. It yields the protein CAISPTGDSQPQHF.

The chain uses TRBV7-9 and TRBJ2-1; maybe TRBD1 (6 bases). V was shortened by 1 base and J by 7 bases, with 11 bases between the two germline ends. The CDR3 sequence is 14 residues long. Germline V CDR1 and CDR2: SEHNR, FQNEAQ (reference sequence). The CDR3 coding sequence is TGTGCCAGCAGCTTAGGGGGGCATGTAAATGAGCAGTTCTTC. Translated, it gives CASSLGGHVNEQFF. Together with reference TRBV7-9 and TRBJ2-1, the CDR3 gives the full variable domain: DTGVSQNPRHKITKRGQNVTFRCDPISEHNRLYWYRQTLGQGPEFLTYFQNEAQLEKSRLLSDRFSAERPKGSFSTLEIQRTEQGDSAMYLCASSLGGHVNEQFFGPGTRLTVL.

The chain couples TRBV6-6 to TRBJ1-2; D possibly corresponds to TRBD1 (5 bases). The CDR3 runs 13 residues. V shed 2 bases and J shed 2 bases, with 6 bases lying between them. Looked up from germline, CDR1 is MNHNY and CDR2 is SVGAGI (reference sequence). The CDR3 here is CASSYGGNYGYTF. CDR3 bases: TGTGCCAGCAGTTACGGGGGGAACTATGGCTACACCTTC.

As DNA, the CDR3 is TGTGCCAGCAGTCTGGGACTAGCGGGGGCCCAGACCCAGTACTTC. Translated: CASSLGLAGAQTQYF. The chain employs TRBV2 and TRBJ2-5, with TRBD2 matching over 14 bases. The junction had 5 bases not matched to a gene; V was cut back by 5 bases and J by 6 bases. From germline, CDR1 is SNHLY and CDR2 FYNNEI. The CDR3 loop spans 15 amino acids.

The V and J genes are TRBV14 and TRBJ2-7; TRBD1 agrees at 8 bases. This CDR3 contains 16 residues. The trim removed 4 bases at V and 5 bases at J, leaving 13 bases unmatched. Germline V CDR1 and CDR2: SGHDN, FVKESK. CDR3 coding DNA: TGTGCCAGCAGCCCCATAAGACAGGGGAGGTTTCACGAGCAGTACTTC. It translates to CASSPIRQGRFHEQYF.

This clone was detected a few times. This chain links TRBV7-9 with TRBJ2-3, with D tentatively TRBD2 (7 bases). The V end lost 5 bases, the J end lost 7 bases, and 22 bases lay between the germline ends. The CDR3 length is 16 residues. In germline, CDR1 is SEHNR, CDR2 FQNEAQ (reference sequence). The CDR3 is CASSPGDTRGMNTQYF. The CDR3 DNA reads TGTGCCAGCAGCCCGGGGGACACGCGGGGGATGAATACGCAGTATTTT. Full variable domain (remainder filled in from reference TRBV7-9 and TRBJ2-3): DTGVSQNPRHKITKRGQNVTFRCDPISEHNRLYWYRQTLGQGPEFLTYFQNEAQLEKSRLLSDRFSAERPKGSFSTLEIQRTEQGDSAMYLCASSPGDTRGMNTQYFGPGTRLTVL.

The rearrangement links TRBV29-1 to TRBJ2-5; D is ambiguous. The J call is in doubt because the DNA end fits TRBJ2-7 better. Germline loops: CDR1 SQVTM, CDR2 ANQGSEA. This CDR3 contains 13 residues. CDR3 in DNA: TGCAGCGTTGGTGGTGCCGTCTCCTACGAGCAGTACTTC. It translates to CSVGGAVSYEQYF.

The chain carries TRBV10-3 and TRBJ2-1; TRBD2 matches 8 bases. CDR1 and CDR2 (germline): ENHRY, SYGVKD. V shed 3 bases and J 2 bases; nucleotides not matched to a gene: 3. The CDR3 length is 15 residues. The CDR3 region has the DNA TGTGCCATCAGTGAAGTCGGGAGGGCCTACAATGAGCAGTTCTTC. It is translated as CAISEVGRAYNEQFF.

The genes are TRBV19 and TRBJ1-1, with a possible D match to TRBD1 (6 bases). Trimming left V 5 bases short and J 7 bases short, with 17 bases between. Germline V lookup: CDR1 LNHDA, CDR2 SQIVND (reference sequence). This CDR3 spans 14 amino acids. The CDR3 bases are TGTGCCAGTAGTCCCCTATTCAGGGGAGATGAAGCTTTCTTT. Protein sequence: CASSPLFRGDEAFF.

This chain connects TRBV28 to TRBJ1-4; D is possibly TRBD1 (6 bases). Germline CDR1 reads MDHEN; CDR2 reads SYDVKM. This CDR3 is 13 amino acids long. V gave up 7 bases and J gave up 5 bases, with 11 bases separating them. CDR3 sequence (DNA): TGTGCCAGCAAGGACAGTGGGAATGAAAAACTGTTTTTT. Translated, it gives CASKDSGNEKLFF. Variable domain in full (rest from reference TRBV28 and TRBJ1-4): DVKVTQSSRYLVKRTGEKVFLECVQDMDHENMFWYRQDPGLGLRLIYFSYDVKMKEKGDIPEGYSVSREKKERFSLILESASTNQTSMYLCASKDSGNEKLFFGSGTQLSVL.

The rearrangement joins TRBV9 to TRBJ2-5, with D unclear. V was trimmed by 2 bases and J by 0 bases, leaving 5 bases between them. CDR1 and CDR2 from the germline V gene are SGDLS and YYNGEE. This CDR3 has 13 amino acids. The CDR3 DNA reads TGTGCCAGCAGCGTTAACTACCAAGAGACCCAGTACTTC. As protein: CASSVNYQETQYF.

This clone has only a few counts. The chain carries TRBV7-8 and TRBJ1-5; TRBD1 matches 11 bases. The CDR3 is made up of 16 amino acids. J was trimmed by 3 bases and V by 5 bases; bases with no gene match: 6. Germline CDR1 reads SGHVS; CDR2 reads FQNEAQ. CDR3 in DNA: TGTGCCAGCAGCGCCCGGACAGGGGGCTCCAATCAGCCCCAGCATTTT. This translates into CASSARTGGSNQPQHF.

The rearrangement joins TRBV7-8 to TRBJ1-4; TRBD1 matches at 9 bases. V trimming: 5 bases; J trimming: 8 bases; junction bases outside the gene matches: 9. Germline V gives CDR1 SGHVS, CDR2 FQNEAQ. The CDR3 runs 15 residues. DNA for the CDR3: TGTGCCAGCAGCCCATGGGACAGGGTTTACGAAAAACTGTTTTTT. Translated, it gives CASSPWDRVYEKLFF.

The gene calls are TRBV2 and TRBJ1-6; 8 bases fit TRBD1. The CDR3 consists of 15 residues. The trim removed 2 bases at V and 9 bases at J, leaving 6 bases unmatched. Germline V CDR1 and CDR2: SNHLY, FYNNEI. Written as DNA, the CDR3 is TGTGCCAGCAGTGAATCCCCAGGGGGCGGTTCACCCCTCCACTTT. It encodes CASSESPGGGSPLHF. Full variable domain (remainder filled in from reference TRBV2 and TRBJ1-6): EPEVTQTPSHQVTQMGQEVILRCVPISNHLYFYWYRQILGQKVEFLVSFYNNEISEKSEIFDDQFSVERPDGSNFTLKIRSTKLEDSAMYFCASSESPGGGSPLHFGNGTRLTVT.

The rearrangement joins TRBV9 to TRBJ2-1; 11 nucleotides agree with TRBD2. V shed 4 bases, J shed 3 bases, and the junction held 15 bases outside the gene matches. This CDR3 is 19 amino acids long. Germline values: CDR1 SGDLS, CDR2 YYNGEE. CDR3 amino acids: CASSFGTGTSGDRYNEQFF. The CDR3 coding sequence is TGTGCCAGCAGCTTCGGGACCGGGACTAGCGGTGATCGCTACAATGAGCAGTTCTTC.

V and J are TRBV27 and TRBJ1-2; 8 bases map to TRBD1. The junction had 11 bases not matched to a gene; V was cut back by 6 bases and J by 5 bases. Germline V gives CDR1 MNHEY, CDR2 SMNVEV (reference sequence). The CDR3 spans 15 residues. CDR3 DNA sequence: TGTGCCAGCAGAGATACCCTGGACAGGGATTATGGCTACACCTTC. Protein product: CASRDTLDRDYGYTF.

This rearrangement joins TRBV4-2 to TRBJ2-7; 9 bases line up with TRBD2. This CDR3 comprises 15 residues. J was trimmed by 2 bases and V by 1 base; bases with no gene match: 3. The germline V gene encodes CDR1 LGHNA and CDR2 YNFKEQ. CDR3 residues: CASSQGVAGAYEQYF. CDR3 sequence (DNA): TGTGCCAGCAGCCAAGGGGTAGCGGGAGCCTACGAGCAGTACTTC.

V is TRBV18 and J is TRBJ2-6; D remains unclear. Germline values: CDR1 KGHSH, CDR2 LQKENI. Trimming cost V 2 bases and J 1 base, with 6 bases left between them. This CDR3 region has 15 residues. Here the CDR3 DNA reads TGTGCCAGCTCACCATACGGGTCTGGGGCCAACGTCCTGACTTTC. Translated: CASSPYGSGANVLTF.

The J gene is TRBJ2-7, the V gene TRBV6-5; 9 nucleotides agree with TRBD1. The ends lost 5 bases at V and 6 bases at J; junction bases unmatched: 8. Germline V gene data show CDR1 as MNHEY and CDR2 as SVGAGI. The CDR3 loop spans 14 amino acids. CDR3 loop: CASSAQGAQAEQYF. The CDR3 coding sequence is TGTGCCAGCAGTGCACAGGGGGCGCAGGCCGAGCAGTACTTC.

This sequence joins TRBV5-4 and TRBJ2-2; 7 positions match TRBD2. This CDR3 is 14 amino acids long. The V and J ends lost 5 bases and 1 base, in that order; junction bases with no gene match: 2. Germline V gene lookup returns CDR1 SGHNT and CDR2 YYREEE (reference sequence). The CDR3 is CASSPSGNTGELFF. The CDR3 nucleotides are TGTGCCAGCAGTCCTAGCGGGAACACCGGGGAGCTGTTTTTT.

This chain connects TRBV10-1 to TRBJ2-1, with D perhaps TRBD2 (5 bases). There are 16 residues in the CDR3. CDR1 is WNHNN and CDR2 is SYGVQD in the germline V gene (reference sequence). Trimming stripped 2 bases from V and 2 bases from J, with 13 bases between. CDR3 DNA sequence: TGCGCCAGCAGTGAGGGGCCCGCGGGCACCTACAATGAGCAGTTCTTC. This translates into CASSEGPAGTYNEQFF.

This sequence joins TRBV15 and TRBJ2-2; 9 nucleotides align to TRBD1. The CDR3 runs 17 residues. CDR1 LNHNV and CDR2 YYDKDF come from the germline V gene (reference sequence). V dropped 3 bases and J dropped 1; count of bases not matched to a gene: 6. CDR3 sequence reads: CATSRGTGGRNTGELFF. The CDR3 bases are TGTGCCACCAGCAGGGGTACAGGGGGCCGGAACACCGGGGAGCTGTTTTTT.

In regard to this clone: The junction and the germline gene differ at one end; a read error may be behind it. The chain uses TRBV7-9 and TRBJ1-5; 10 nucleotides match TRBD1. Germline CDR1 and CDR2: SEHNR and FQNEAQ (reference sequence). CDR3 length equals 16 residues. The CDR3 loop is CSSSGRTGGGNQPQHF. In DNA form, the CDR3 reads TGTTCCAGCAGCGGCCGGACAGGGGGGGGCAATCAGCCCCAGCATTTT.

The chain is built from TRBV30 and TRBJ2-3; D is possibly TRBD1 (5 bases). V gave up 0 bases and J gave up 0 bases, with 10 bases separating them. Germline V gives CDR1 GTSNPN, CDR2 SVGIG (reference sequence). The CDR3 runs 15 residues. The CDR3, as DNA: TGTGCCTGGAGTGTAGCAGGGTCTAGCACAGATACGCAGTATTTT. Its protein is CAWSVAGSSTDTQYF.

The chain couples TRBV27 to TRBJ1-4, with D uncertain. V dropped 3 bases and J dropped 7 bases, with 12 bases sitting between them. The CDR3 loop spans 14 amino acids. Germline CDR1 and CDR2: MNHEY and SMNVEV (reference sequence). The CDR3 region is CASSLREDGEKLFF. The CDR3 region has the DNA TGTGCCAGCAGTTTGAGGGAGGATGGTGAAAAACTGTTTTTT. The full variable domain, rest sourced from reference TRBV27 and TRBJ1-4, is EAQVTQNPRYLITVTGKKLTVTCSQNMNHEYMSWYRQDPGLGLRQIYYSMNVEVTDKGDVPEGYKVSRKEKRNFPLILESPSPNQTSLYFCASSLREDGEKLFFGSGTQLSVL.